This entry lists 29 T cell receptor beta chains sequenced from one sample in a study of prognosis after radiotherapy for stage I lung cancer. It was by two-round multiplex PCR that TCR beta CDR3 was amplified from genomic DNA. Initially, in first-round PCR, primers specific to each TRBV and TRBJ gene were used. TCRdb called the multiplex PCR reads again in MiXCR, with one record for every CDR3 protein. The sample includes roughly 30,000 distinct CDR3 sequences, 32% seen only once; the top ten take 25% to 30%. This sample comprised PBMCs, obtained before or after stereotactic body radiation therapy (not recorded which). These TCRs come from a donor older than 45 with non-small cell lung cancer.

The rearrangement joins TRBV24-1 to TRBJ2-2, with D unclear. Germline loops: CDR1 KGHDR, CDR2 SFDVKD. The CDR3 sequence is 15 residues long. Trimming shortened V by 3 bases and J by 4 bases, and 11 bases separated the two germline ends. DNA of the CDR3: TGTGCCACCAGTGATGCGACGGACGCCACCGGGGAGCTGTTTTTT. Translating gives CATSDATDATGELFF.

This clonotype was detected a few times. V and J are TRBV29-1 and TRBJ2-1; 9 nucleotides line up with TRBD1. V gave up 7 bases and J gave up 4 bases; unmatched junction bases: 5. The CDR3 extends over 13 amino acids. The germline V gene encodes CDR1 SQVTM and CDR2 ANQGSEA. CDR3 region: CSGTGVGYNEQFF. The CDR3 DNA is TGCAGCGGGACAGGGGTGGGGTACAATGAGCAGTTCTTC.

This clonotype has a count of ten or more. The J gene is TRBJ2-4, the V gene TRBV3-1, with 10 bases that match TRBD2. The length of the CDR3 is 13 residues. J gave up 13 bases and V 4 bases, and 7 bases lay outside the gene matches. Per the germline V gene, CDR1 is LGHDT and CDR2 is YNNKEL (reference sequence). CDR3 loop: CASSPGPAGGQYF. The CDR3 nucleotides are TGTGCCAGCAGCCCAGGGCCAGCGGGGGGGCAGTACTTC.

In this sample, this clonotype turned up many times. The chain recombines TRBV3-1 with TRBJ1-4, with D perhaps TRBD1 (6 bases). CDR3 length: 15 residues. CDR1 and CDR2 (germline): LGHDT, YNNKEL (reference sequence). V shed 3 bases and J shed 6 bases, with 14 bases lying between them. The CDR3 DNA sequence: TGTGCCAGCAGCCATAGTTTGGGGGCGCATGAAAAACTGTTTTTT. Amino acid sequence: CASSHSLGAHEKLFF.

This clonotype has a count of ten or more. The chain carries TRBV3-1 and TRBJ1-1; D is uncertain. In germline, CDR1 is LGHDT, CDR2 YNNKEL (reference sequence). The length of the CDR3 is 15 residues. The V end lost 1 base, the J end lost 6 bases, and 15 bases lay between the germline ends. In DNA form, the CDR3 reads TGTGCCAGCAGCCAAGGATGGACGGGTGACCCTGAAGCTTTCTTT. Its translation is CASSQGWTGDPEAFF.

Worth noting for this clonotype: Just one base apart from a much larger clone, this may be a read error. V usage is TRBV20-1 and J usage is TRBJ1-1; 11 positions agree with TRBD1. V lost 3 bases, J lost 2 bases, and 11 bases stayed unmatched. This CDR3 spans 17 amino acids. Germline CDR1 is DFQATT and CDR2 is SNEGSKA (reference sequence). CDR3 coding DNA: TGCAGTGCTAGGATGAGAGGACAGGGGGCGATTAACACTGAAGCTTTCTTT. As protein: CSARMRGQGAINTEAFF.

The chain recombines TRBV5-1 with TRBJ1-1; TRBD1 might be the D (5 bases). This CDR3 is 14 amino acids long. Germline loops: CDR1 SGHRS, CDR2 YFSETQ. V was pared by 5 bases and J by 4 bases, with 15 bases between. The DNA for the CDR3 is TGCGCCAGCAGGCCGGCTCCGAGGGGCACTGAAGCTTTCTTT. Protein: CASRPAPRGTEAFF.

In this sample, this clonotype turned up many times. The chain is built from TRBV14 and TRBJ2-1; maybe TRBD2 (5 bases). This CDR3 has 14 amino acids. Germline V gene lookup returns CDR1 SGHDN and CDR2 FVKESK. The V end lost 1 base, the J end lost 5 bases, and 9 bases lay between the germline ends. The DNA of the CDR3 is TGTGCCAGCAGCCAAGCGGGGAGAAACAATGAGCAGTTCTTC. It yields the protein CASSQAGRNNEQFF.

This clonotype has at least ten counts. J is TRBJ1-5 and V is TRBV20-1; TRBD1 matches at 7 bases. After removal of 0 bases from V and 5 bases from J, the junction contained 4 bases not matched to a gene. The CDR3 runs to 14 residues. Germline CDR1 reads DFQATT; CDR2 reads SNEGSKA (reference sequence). CDR3: CSARDVRGDQPQHF. In DNA, the CDR3 is TGCAGTGCTAGAGATGTCAGGGGGGATCAGCCCCAGCATTTT.

This clonotype was found many times. The V gene is TRBV20-1, the J gene TRBJ2-5, with TRBD2 matching 11 bases. V was pared by 0 bases and J by 6 bases, with 9 bases of the junction left unmatched. This CDR3 has 16 residues. Germline V gives CDR1 DFQATT, CDR2 SNEGSKA (reference sequence). The CDR3 DNA reads TGCAGTGCTAGAGATAGGGCTAGCGGGGGGCAACAGACCCAGTACTTC. It translates to CSARDRASGGQQTQYF.

This clonotype showed up many times. This chain's CDR3 is CASSHRGPGLLKAFF. CDR3 in DNA: TGTGCCAGCAGCCACAGAGGGCCGGGGCTACTTAAAGCTTTCTTT. The rearrangement joins TRBV14 to TRBJ1-1; possible D gene TRBD1, 5 bases. In germline, CDR1 is SGHDN, CDR2 FVKESK. CDR3 length: 15 amino acids. Trimming cost V 3 bases and J 9 bases, with 20 bases left between them.

At least ten counts were recorded for this clonotype. V usage is TRBV5-1 and J usage is TRBJ2-7; 9 bases map to TRBD1. CDR1 and CDR2 from the germline V gene are SGHRS and YFSETQ. Trimming removed 5 bases from V and 2 bases from J; junction bases left unmatched: 2. This CDR3 has 13 amino acids. CDR3 region: CASRRDRAYEQYF. In nucleotides, the CDR3 is TGCGCCAGCAGACGGGACAGGGCCTACGAGCAGTACTTC.

This clonotype is deemed medium-sized. The chain employs TRBV7-3 and TRBJ1-1, with D tentatively TRBD1 (6 bases). The CDR3 consists of 13 residues. Germline CDR1 reads SGHTA; CDR2 reads FQGTGA. Trimming left V 4 bases short and J 1 base short, with 7 bases between. Here the CDR3 reads CASSWGQNTEAFF. The CDR3 DNA is TGTGCCAGCAGCTGGGGACAGAACACTGAAGCTTTCTTT.

There are many counts of this clonotype. The chain is built from TRBV14 and TRBJ2-5, with D maybe TRBD1 (5 bases). Per germline, CDR1 SGHDN and CDR2 FVKESK. Trimming removed 10 bases at V and 1 base at J, with 13 bases between. This CDR3 spans 13 amino acids. The CDR3 loop reads CATSEQGQETQYF. DNA of the CDR3: TGTGCCACCTCCGAGCAGGGCCAAGAGACCCAGTACTTC.

The chain couples TRBV28 to TRBJ1-3; weak D call: TRBD1 (5 bases). This CDR3 is 18 amino acids long. Germline CDR1 MDHEN, CDR2 SYDVKM. V shed 3 bases and J shed 0 bases, with 18 bases lying between them. The CDR3 region is CASSLQGPILSSGNTIYF. The CDR3 DNA follows: TGTGCCAGCAGTTTGCAGGGACCGATACTTAGCTCTGGAAACACCATATATTTT. Variable domain in full (rest from reference TRBV28 and TRBJ1-3): DVKVTQSSRYLVKRTGEKVFLECVQDMDHENMFWYRQDPGLGLRLIYFSYDVKMKEKGDIPEGYSVSREKKERFSLILESASTNQTSMYLCASSLQGPILSSGNTIYFGEGSWLTVV.

The rearrangement joins TRBV3-1 to TRBJ2-5; 9 positions agree with TRBD1. The V segment lost 8 bases and the J segment 5 bases; nucleotides outside the gene matches: 12. Per the germline V gene, CDR1 is LGHDT and CDR2 is YNNKEL (reference sequence). This CDR3 spans 15 amino acids. CDR3 nucleotide sequence: TGTGCCAGCGTACCCGGGACAGGGAGGCGGGAGACCCAGTACTTC. It is translated as CASVPGTGRRETQYF.

This clonotype was counted ten times or more. The chain joins TRBV5-5 to TRBJ1-2, with TRBD1 identical over 9 bases. The CDR3 runs to 14 residues. Germline-derived CDR1 and CDR2 are SGHKS and YYEKEE (reference sequence). J lost 4 bases, V lost 2 bases, and 3 bases had no gene match. This CDR3 reads CASSFSTGGYGYTF. CDR3 nucleotide sequence: TGTGCCAGCAGCTTCTCGACAGGGGGCTATGGCTACACCTTC. The full variable domain, with the rest looked up from reference TRBV5-5 and TRBJ1-2, is DAGVTQSPTHLIKTRGQQVTLRCSPISGHKSVSWYQQVLGQGPQFIFQYYEKEERGRGNFPDRFSARQFPNYSSELNVNALLLGDSALYLCASSFSTGGYGYTFGSGTRLTVV.

This clonotype was picked up a small number of times. The chain links TRBV28 to TRBJ2-4; D call uncertain. This CDR3 contains 13 residues. Trimming took 7 bases from V and 0 from J, leaving 7 bases between them. The germline V gene encodes CDR1 MDHEN and CDR2 SYDVKM. The CDR3 DNA reads TGTGCCAGCACCCTAAGAGCCAAAAACATTCAGTACTTC. Encoded protein: CASTLRAKNIQYF. Looking up the rest from reference TRBV28 and TRBJ2-4 gives the full variable domain: DVKVTQSSRYLVKRTGEKVFLECVQDMDHENMFWYRQDPGLGLRLIYFSYDVKMKEKGDIPEGYSVSREKKERFSLILESASTNQTSMYLCASTLRAKNIQYFGAGTRLSVL.

This clonotype was observed at least ten times. The chain has TRBV28 and TRBJ2-3; D might be TRBD2 (6 bases). CDR1 and CDR2 (germline): MDHEN, SYDVKM. The CDR3 has 16 residues. V was clipped by 3 bases and J by 1 base, with 14 bases between them. The chain's CDR3 is CASSFVQRRGTDTQYF. In nucleotides, the CDR3 is TGTGCCAGCAGTTTTGTCCAGCGGAGGGGCACAGATACGCAGTATTTT. Supplemented by reference TRBV28 and TRBJ2-3, the full variable domain reads DVKVTQSSRYLVKRTGEKVFLECVQDMDHENMFWYRQDPGLGLRLIYFSYDVKMKEKGDIPEGYSVSREKKERFSLILESASTNQTSMYLCASSFVQRRGTDTQYFGPGTRLTVL.

Ten or more counts support this clonotype. The chain combines TRBV19 with TRBJ1-5; D is perhaps TRBD1 (6 bases). Germline V gene data show CDR1 as LNHDA and CDR2 as SQIVND (reference sequence). V was clipped by 10 bases and J by 0 bases, with 16 bases between them. The CDR3 loop spans 15 amino acids. Here the CDR3 reads CATRGGTVSNQPQHF. The CDR3 coding sequence is TGTGCCACAAGGGGGGGGACGGTTAGCAATCAGCCCCAGCATTTT.

This clonotype is medium-sized by share. V and J are TRBV12-3 or TRBV12-4 and TRBJ2-1; TRBD2 matches 7 bases. The CDR3 has 14 amino acids. Trimming at V came to 5 bases and at J to 7 bases, leaving 8 bases not matched to a gene. The CDR3 DNA reads TGTGCCAGCAGTACTAGCGCAGCACCAAATGAGCAGTTCTTC. The encoded protein is CASSTSAAPNEQFF.

This clonotype has a count of ten or more. Here the CDR3 DNA reads TGCAGTGCGCACGGGGGGAACACTGAAGCTTTCTTT. Encoded protein: CSAHGGNTEAFF. The chain uses TRBV20-1 and TRBJ1-1, with D possibly TRBD1 on 5 matching bases. In germline, CDR1 is DFQATT, CDR2 SNEGSKA (reference sequence). This CDR3 is 12 amino acids long. Trimming cost V 6 bases and J 1 base, with 9 bases left between them.

The count of this clonotype is one. Only one base separates this from a far larger clonotype, so it likely reflects a read error. The rearrangement joins TRBV6-2 or TRBV6-3 to TRBJ1-1, with a tentative D call TRBD1 (5 bases). There are 14 residues in the CDR3. CDR1 MNHEY and CDR2 SVGEGT come from the germline V gene. The CDR3 is CARSSWGTDTEAFF. For the CDR3, the DNA is TGTGCCAGAAGTTCCTGGGGGACGGACACTGAAGCTTTCTTT.

The chain uses TRBV11-2 and TRBJ2-7; possibly TRBD2 for D (5 bases). Trimming removed 3 bases from V and 2 bases from J, with 8 bases in between. The germline CDR1 and CDR2 sequences are SGHAT and FQNNGV. The CDR3 covers 13 residues. The chain's CDR3 is CASSLAGTYEQYF. In DNA, the CDR3 is TGTGCCAGCAGCTTGGCGGGTACCTACGAGCAGTACTTC.

This rearrangement joins TRBV7-2 to TRBJ2-3; 9 nucleotides align to TRBD2. The CDR3 is made up of 17 amino acids. Germline V lookup: CDR1 SGHTA, CDR2 FQGNSA. The J segment lost 4 bases and the V segment lost 5 bases, leaving 13 bases of the junction unmatched. CDR3: CASSVQPGLATADTQYF. CDR3 DNA sequence: TGTGCCAGCAGCGTACAACCGGGACTAGCTACCGCAGATACGCAGTATTTT. The variable domain in full, with the rest retrieved from reference TRBV7-2 and TRBJ2-3, is GAGVSQSPSNKVTEKGKDVELRCDPISGHTALYWYRQSLGQGLEFLIYFQGNSAPDKSGLPSDRFSAERTGGSVSTLTIQRTQQEDSAVYLCASSVQPGLATADTQYFGPGTRLTVL.

Points on this clonotype: A single base is all that separates this from a far larger clone, so a read error is likely. The chain recombines TRBV6-9 with TRBJ2-7; 7 bases agree with TRBD1. CDR1 and CDR2 from the germline V gene are MNHGY and SVAAGI. The V and J ends lost 5 bases and 4 bases, in that order; junction bases with no gene match: 5. CDR3 length: 13 amino acids. The CDR3 DNA is TGTGCCAGCAGTATCGGGGACAGATACGAGCAGTACTTC. Its translation: CASSIGDRYEQYF.

The chain has TRBV6-9 and TRBJ2-2; the match to TRBD2 covers 10 bases. V dropped 4 bases and J dropped 6; count of bases not matched to a gene: 2. This CDR3 spans 14 amino acids. Per germline, CDR1 MNHGY and CDR2 SVAAGI. The CDR3 here is CASSFSGGSGELFF. The DNA for the CDR3 is TGTGCCAGCAGTTTTAGCGGGGGGTCCGGGGAGCTGTTTTTT.

The CDR3 sequence is CASSLASAAAEAFF. The CDR3 DNA reads TGTGCCAGCAGCTTAGCCTCGGCAGCAGCTGAAGCTTTCTTT. The chain is built from TRBV11-3 and TRBJ1-1; D is ambiguous. Germline loops: CDR1 SGHNT, CDR2 YENEEA. The V gene lost 1 base and the J gene lost 6 bases, with 12 bases spanning the gap. This CDR3 comprises 14 residues.

This clonotype was detected many times. The chain recombines TRBV12-3 or TRBV12-4 with TRBJ2-3; D is tentatively TRBD1 or TRBD2 (5 bases each). Trimming left V 2 bases short and J 6 bases short, with 9 bases between. This CDR3 has 13 residues. CDR3 sequence: CASSLSGTDTQYF. CDR3 bases: TGTGCCAGCAGTTTATCCGGGACCGATACGCAGTATTTT.